Following are 4 T cell receptor beta chains from one sample sequenced in a study of blood T cell repertoires in COVID-19. Method: immunoSEQ multiplex PCR; TCRdb's copy keeps in-frame clones and lacks some. The sample includes roughly 220,000 clones, roughly 88% of them seen just once. Material: PBMCs or T cells enriched from blood (not recorded which). The receptors here all came from a woman in her fifties or sixties with acute COVID-19.

V usage is TRBV6-5 and J usage is TRBJ1-4; D is unresolved. This CDR3 is 16 amino acids long. Trimming took off 4 bases at V and 7 bases at J, with 19 bases between the two ends. In germline, CDR1 is MNHEY, CDR2 SVGAGI. CDR3 in amino acids: CASSSTPGGRAEKLFF. The CDR3 DNA sequence: TGTGCCAGCAGTTCGACCCCGGGTGGGCGGGCTGAAAAACTGTTTTTT.

This clone has a count of ten or more. The gene calls are TRBV4-1 and TRBJ1-1; no definite D call. Germline-derived CDR1 and CDR2 are MGHRA and YSYEKL. Trimming shortened V by 1 base and J by 6 bases, and 15 bases separated the two germline ends. CDR3 length: 15 amino acids. CDR3 amino acids: CASSQAPRVRPEAFF. The CDR3 nucleotides read TGCGCCAGCAGCCAAGCTCCGAGGGTCAGACCTGAAGCTTTCTTT.

The chain couples TRBV7-9 to TRBJ2-1; 12 bases align to TRBD2. Germline-derived CDR1 and CDR2 are SEHNR and FQNEAQ (reference sequence). V gave up 5 bases and J gave up 6 bases; unmatched junction bases: 5. This CDR3 has 15 amino acids. CDR3 bases: TGTGCCAGCAGCCCGCGGACTAGCGGGATCAATGAGCAGTTCTTC. Translating gives CASSPRTSGINEQFF.

Remarks on this clone: Its ends do not fully match the called genes, so a read error is possible. The rearrangement joins TRBV28 to TRBJ2-2; tentative D call: TRBD1 (7 bases). The CDR3 is 15 residues long. The germline CDR1 and CDR2 sequences are MDHEN and SYDVKM. Written as DNA, the CDR3 is TGTGCCAGCAGATTATCTACAGGGGAGGTCGGGGAGCTGTTTTTT. Its protein product is CASRLSTGEVGELFF.